This T cell receptor (beta chain) is drawn from a study of cytomegalovirus exposure and HLA in healthy donors. Study context: The early release's HLA-typed donors yielded 65 million to 85 million unique TCRs.

With 60 Vbeta and 13 Jbeta primers, the PCR was carried out. Measured with immunoSEQ multiplex PCR; TCRdb has only the in-frame clones, and not every one. The sample has about 200,000 clones, 60% to 85% seen once; the top ten hold roughly a sixth. General study points: Among TCR sequences, most were rare, though some public TCRs appeared in many donors.

Looked up from germline, CDR1 is SGHVS and CDR2 is FNYEAQ. This CDR3 contains 14 residues. Trimming shortened V by 3 bases and J by 0 bases, and 8 bases separated the two germline ends. On this clone: What it binds is unknown.

The V gene is TRBV7-6, the J gene TRBJ1-1; D ambiguous. Material: PBMCs. The receptor was isolated from a man aged 40-55 years in good health and CMV-seronegative. CDR3 DNA: TGTGCCAGCAGCTTCGTAAACTTGAACACTGAAGCTTTCTTT. This translates into CASSFVNLNTEAFF.